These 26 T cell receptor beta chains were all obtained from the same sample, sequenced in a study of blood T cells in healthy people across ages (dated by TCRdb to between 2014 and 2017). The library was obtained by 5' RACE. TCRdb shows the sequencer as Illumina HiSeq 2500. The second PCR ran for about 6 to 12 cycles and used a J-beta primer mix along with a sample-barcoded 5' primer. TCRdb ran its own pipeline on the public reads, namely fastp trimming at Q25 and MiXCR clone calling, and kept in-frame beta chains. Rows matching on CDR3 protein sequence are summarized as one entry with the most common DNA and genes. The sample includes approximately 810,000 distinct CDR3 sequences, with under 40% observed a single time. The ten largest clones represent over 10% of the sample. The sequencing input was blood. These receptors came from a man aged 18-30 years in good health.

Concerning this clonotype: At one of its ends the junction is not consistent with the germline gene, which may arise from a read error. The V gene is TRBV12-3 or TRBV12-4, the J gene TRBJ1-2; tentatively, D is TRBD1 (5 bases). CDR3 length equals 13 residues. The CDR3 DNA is TGTGCCTGCAGTGCTCAGACAGTCTATGGCTACACCTTC. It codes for CACSAQTVYGYTF.

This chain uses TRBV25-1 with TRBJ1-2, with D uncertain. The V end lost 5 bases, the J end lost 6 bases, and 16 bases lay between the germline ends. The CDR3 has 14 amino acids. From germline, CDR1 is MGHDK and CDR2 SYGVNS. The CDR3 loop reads CASSWDTSGDGYTF. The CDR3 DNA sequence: TGTGCCAGCAGTTGGGATACCTCTGGTGATGGCTACACCTTC.

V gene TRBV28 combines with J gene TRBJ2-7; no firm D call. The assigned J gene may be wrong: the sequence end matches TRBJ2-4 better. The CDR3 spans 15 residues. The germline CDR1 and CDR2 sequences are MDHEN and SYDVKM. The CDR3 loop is CASSSLRGHPNIQYF. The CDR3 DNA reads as TGTGCCAGCAGTTCCCTTCGTGGGCACCCGAACATTCAGTACTTC.

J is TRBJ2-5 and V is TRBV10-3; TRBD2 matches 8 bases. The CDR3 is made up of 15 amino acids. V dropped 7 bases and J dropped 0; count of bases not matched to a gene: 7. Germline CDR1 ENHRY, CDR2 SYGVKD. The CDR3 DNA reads TGTGCCATCAAGTCCGGGGGGGAAAACCAAGAGACCCAGTACTTC. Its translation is CAIKSGGENQETQYF.

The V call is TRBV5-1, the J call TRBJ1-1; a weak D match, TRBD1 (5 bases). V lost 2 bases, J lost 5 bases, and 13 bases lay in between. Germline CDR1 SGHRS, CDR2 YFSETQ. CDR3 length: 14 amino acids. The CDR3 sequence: CASSFGPGGTEAFF. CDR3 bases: TGCGCCAGCAGCTTCGGACCGGGGGGAACTGAAGCTTTCTTT.

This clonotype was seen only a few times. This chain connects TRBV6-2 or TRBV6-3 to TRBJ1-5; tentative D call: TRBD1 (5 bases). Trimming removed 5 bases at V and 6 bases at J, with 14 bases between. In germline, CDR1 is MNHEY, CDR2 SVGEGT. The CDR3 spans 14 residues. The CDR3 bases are TGTGCCAGCAGTGGGGGGTTCGGGGGTCAGCCCCAGCATTTT. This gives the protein CASSGGFGGQPQHF.

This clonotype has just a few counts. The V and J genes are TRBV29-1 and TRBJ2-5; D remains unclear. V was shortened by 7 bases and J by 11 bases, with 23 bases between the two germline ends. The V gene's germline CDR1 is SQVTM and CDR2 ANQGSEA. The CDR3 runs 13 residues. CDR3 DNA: TGCAGCGCCCCCGTTAGGGTTGGGAATGAGCAGTACTTC. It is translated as CSAPVRVGNEQYF. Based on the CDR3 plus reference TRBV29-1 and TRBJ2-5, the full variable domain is SAVISQKPSRDICQRGTSLTIQCQVDSQVTMMFWYRQQPGQSLTLIATANQGSEATYESGFVIDKFPISRPNLTFSTLTVSNMSPEDSSIYLCSAPVRVGNEQYFGPGTRLLVL.

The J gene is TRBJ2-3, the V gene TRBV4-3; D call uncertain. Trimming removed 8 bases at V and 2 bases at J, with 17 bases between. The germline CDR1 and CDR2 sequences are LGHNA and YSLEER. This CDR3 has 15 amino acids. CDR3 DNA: TGCGCCAGCGCCAAGGGTGGCGGACCCACAGATACGCAGTATTTT. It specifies CASAKGGGPTDTQYF.

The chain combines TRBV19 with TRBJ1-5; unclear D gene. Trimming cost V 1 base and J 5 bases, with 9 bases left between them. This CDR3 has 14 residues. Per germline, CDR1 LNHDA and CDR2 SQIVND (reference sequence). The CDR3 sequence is CASSIGAGYQPQHF. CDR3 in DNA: TGTGCCAGTAGTATAGGGGCAGGATATCAGCCCCAGCATTTT.

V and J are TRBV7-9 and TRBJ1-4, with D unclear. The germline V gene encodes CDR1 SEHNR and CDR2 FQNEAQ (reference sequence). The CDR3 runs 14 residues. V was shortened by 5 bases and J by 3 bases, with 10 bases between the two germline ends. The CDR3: CASSVVISNEKLFF. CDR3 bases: TGTGCCAGCAGCGTAGTGATCTCTAATGAAAAACTGTTTTTT. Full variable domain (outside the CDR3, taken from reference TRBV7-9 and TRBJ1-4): DTGVSQNPRHKITKRGQNVTFRCDPISEHNRLYWYRQTLGQGPEFLTYFQNEAQLEKSRLLSDRFSAERPKGSFSTLEIQRTEQGDSAMYLCASSVVISNEKLFFGSGTQLSVL.

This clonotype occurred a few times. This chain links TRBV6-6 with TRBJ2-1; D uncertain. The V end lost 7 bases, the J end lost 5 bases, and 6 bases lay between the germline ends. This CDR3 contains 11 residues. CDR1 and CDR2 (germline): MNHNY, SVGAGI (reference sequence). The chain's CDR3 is CASNVNNEQFF. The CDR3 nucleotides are TGTGCCAGCAATGTGAACAATGAGCAGTTCTTC.

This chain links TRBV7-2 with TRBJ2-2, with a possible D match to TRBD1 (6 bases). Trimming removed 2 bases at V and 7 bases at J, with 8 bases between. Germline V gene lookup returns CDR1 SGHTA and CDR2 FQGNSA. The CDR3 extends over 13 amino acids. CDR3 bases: TGTGCCAGCAGCTTAAAGGGACACGGGGAGCTGTTTTTT. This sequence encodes CASSLKGHGELFF.

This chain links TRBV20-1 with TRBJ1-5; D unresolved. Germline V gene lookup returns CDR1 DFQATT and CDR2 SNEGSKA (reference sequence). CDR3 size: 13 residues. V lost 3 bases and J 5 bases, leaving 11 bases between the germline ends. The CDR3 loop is CSASFGPDQPQHF. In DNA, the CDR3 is TGCAGTGCTAGTTTTGGACCGGATCAGCCCCAGCATTTT.

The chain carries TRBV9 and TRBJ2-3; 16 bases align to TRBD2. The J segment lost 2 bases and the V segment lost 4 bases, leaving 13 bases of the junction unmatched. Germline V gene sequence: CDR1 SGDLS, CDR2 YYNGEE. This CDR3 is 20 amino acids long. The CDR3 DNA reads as TGTGCCAGCAGCCCGCGCCCGGGACTAGCGGGGGGGTCCAACACAGATACGCAGTATTTT. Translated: CASSPRPGLAGGSNTDTQYF.

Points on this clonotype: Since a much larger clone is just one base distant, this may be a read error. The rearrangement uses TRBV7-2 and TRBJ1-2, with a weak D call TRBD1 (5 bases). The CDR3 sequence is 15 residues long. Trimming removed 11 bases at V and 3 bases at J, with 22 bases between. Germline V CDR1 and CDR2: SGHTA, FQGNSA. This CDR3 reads CASLPGPGLDYGYTF. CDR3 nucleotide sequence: TGTGCCTCACTTCCTGGGCCGGGGCTCGACTATGGCTACACCTTC.

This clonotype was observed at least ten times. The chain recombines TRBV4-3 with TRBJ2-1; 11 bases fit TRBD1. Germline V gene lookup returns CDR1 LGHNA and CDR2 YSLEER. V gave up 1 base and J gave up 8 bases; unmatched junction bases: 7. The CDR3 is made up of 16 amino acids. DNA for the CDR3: TGCGCCAGCAGCCAAGGACCGGGACAGGGGGAAGATGAGCAGTTCTTC. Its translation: CASSQGPGQGEDEQFF.

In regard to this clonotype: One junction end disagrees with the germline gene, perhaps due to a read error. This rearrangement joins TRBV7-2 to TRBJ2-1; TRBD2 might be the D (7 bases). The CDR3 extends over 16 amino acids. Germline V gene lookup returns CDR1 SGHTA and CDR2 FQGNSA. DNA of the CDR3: TGTGCCAGCAGCCCGAGGGGGGGGACATCCTACGATGAGCAGTTCTTC. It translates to CASSPRGGTSYDEQFF.

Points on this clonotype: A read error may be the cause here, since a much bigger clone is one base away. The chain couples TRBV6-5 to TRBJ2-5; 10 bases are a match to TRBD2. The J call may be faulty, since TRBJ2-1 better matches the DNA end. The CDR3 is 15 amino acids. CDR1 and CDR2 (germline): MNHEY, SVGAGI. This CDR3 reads CASSLAGALQETQFF. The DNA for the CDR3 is TGTGCCAGCAGCCTAGCGGGGGCTCTACAAGAGACCCAGTTCTTC.

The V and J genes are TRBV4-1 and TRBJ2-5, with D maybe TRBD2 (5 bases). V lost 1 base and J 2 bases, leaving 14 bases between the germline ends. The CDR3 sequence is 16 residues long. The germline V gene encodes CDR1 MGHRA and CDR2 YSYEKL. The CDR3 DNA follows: TGCGCCAGCAGCCAAGCACAAGCGGCGGTACAAGAGACCCAGTACTTC. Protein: CASSQAQAAVQETQYF.

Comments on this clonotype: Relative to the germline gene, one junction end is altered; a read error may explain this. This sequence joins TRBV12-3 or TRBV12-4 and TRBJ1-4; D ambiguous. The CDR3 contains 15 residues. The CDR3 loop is CASSFRTETKEKLFF. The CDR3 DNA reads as TGTGCCAGCAGTTTTAGAACCGAAACTAAGGAAAAACTGTTTTTT.

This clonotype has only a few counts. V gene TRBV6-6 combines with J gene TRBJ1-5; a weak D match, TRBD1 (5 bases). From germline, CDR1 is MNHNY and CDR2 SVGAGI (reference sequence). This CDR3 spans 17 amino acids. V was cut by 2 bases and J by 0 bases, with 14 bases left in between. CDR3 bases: TGTGCCAGCAGTTACCGTCGGGACTCACTTAGCAATCAGCCCCAGCATTTT. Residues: CASSYRRDSLSNQPQHF.

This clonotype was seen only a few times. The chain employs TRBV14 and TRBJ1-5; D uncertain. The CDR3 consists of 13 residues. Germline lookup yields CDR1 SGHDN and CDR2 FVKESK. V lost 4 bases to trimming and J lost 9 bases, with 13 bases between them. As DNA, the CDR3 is TGTGCCAGCAGCCGGGGAGGGAACAGGCCCCAGCATTTT. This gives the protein CASSRGGNRPQHF.

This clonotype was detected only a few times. This chain's CDR3 is CASTGLAPTGELFF. CDR3 DNA sequence: TGTGCCAGTACGGGACTCGCCCCCACCGGGGAGCTGTTTTTT. The chain is built from TRBV19 and TRBJ2-2, with D maybe TRBD2 (6 bases). The V end lost 7 bases, the J end lost 4 bases, and 13 bases lay between the germline ends. CDR1 LNHDA and CDR2 SQIVND come from the germline V gene (reference sequence). This CDR3 has 14 amino acids. Drawing the rest from reference TRBV19 and TRBJ2-2, the complete variable domain is DGGITQSPKYLFRKEGQNVTLSCEQNLNHDAMYWYRQDPGQGLRLIYYSQIVNDFQKGDIAEGYSVSREKKESFPLTVTSAQKNPTAFYLCASTGLAPTGELFFGEGSRLTVL.

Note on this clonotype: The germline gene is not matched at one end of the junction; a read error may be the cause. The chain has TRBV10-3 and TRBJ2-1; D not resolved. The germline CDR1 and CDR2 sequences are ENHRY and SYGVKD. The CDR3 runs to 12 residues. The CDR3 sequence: CAISPGQNGQFF. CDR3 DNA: TGTGCCATCAGTCCGGGCCAAAATGGGCAGTTCTTC.

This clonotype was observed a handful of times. In nucleotides, the CDR3 is TGCAGTGCTAGAGCCCCAGGGTCAGAGACCCAGTACTTC. Protein product: CSARAPGSETQYF. The gene calls are TRBV20-1 and TRBJ2-5, with a tentative D call TRBD1 (5 bases). Germline V gives CDR1 DFQATT, CDR2 SNEGSKA (reference sequence). V lost 1 base to trimming and J lost 4 bases, with 10 bases between them. The length of the CDR3 is 13 residues.

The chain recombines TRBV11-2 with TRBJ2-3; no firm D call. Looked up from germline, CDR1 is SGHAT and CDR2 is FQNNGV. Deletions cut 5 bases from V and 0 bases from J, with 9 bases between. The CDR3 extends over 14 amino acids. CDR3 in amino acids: CASSVMTSTDTQYF. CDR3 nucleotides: TGTGCCAGCAGCGTAATGACTAGCACAGATACGCAGTATTTT.